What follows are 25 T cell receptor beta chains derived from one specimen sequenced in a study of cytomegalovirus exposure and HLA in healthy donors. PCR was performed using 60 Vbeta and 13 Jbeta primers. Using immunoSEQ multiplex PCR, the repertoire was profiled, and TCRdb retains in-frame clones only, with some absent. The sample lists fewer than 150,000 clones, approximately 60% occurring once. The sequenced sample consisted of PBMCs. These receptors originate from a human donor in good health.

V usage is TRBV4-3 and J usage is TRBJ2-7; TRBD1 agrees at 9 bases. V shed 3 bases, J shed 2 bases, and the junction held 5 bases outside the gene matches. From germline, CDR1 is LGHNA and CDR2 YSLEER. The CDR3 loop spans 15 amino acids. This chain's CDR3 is CASSQGTGLTYEQYF. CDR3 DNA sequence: TGCGCCAGCAGCCAGGGGACAGGGCTCACCTACGAGCAGTACTTC.

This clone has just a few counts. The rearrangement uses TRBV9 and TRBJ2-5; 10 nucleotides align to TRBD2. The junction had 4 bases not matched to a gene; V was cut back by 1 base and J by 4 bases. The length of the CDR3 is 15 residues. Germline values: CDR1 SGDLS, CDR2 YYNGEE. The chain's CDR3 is CASSVSSGSPETQYF. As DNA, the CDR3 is TGTGCCAGCAGCGTATCTAGCGGGAGCCCAGAGACCCAGTACTTC.

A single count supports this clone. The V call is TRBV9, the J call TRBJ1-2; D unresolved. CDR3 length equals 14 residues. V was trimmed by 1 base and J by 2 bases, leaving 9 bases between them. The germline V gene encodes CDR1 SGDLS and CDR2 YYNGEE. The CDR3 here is CASSVLGGNYGYTF. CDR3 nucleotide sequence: TGTGCCAGCAGCGTATTAGGAGGGAACTATGGCTACACCTTC.

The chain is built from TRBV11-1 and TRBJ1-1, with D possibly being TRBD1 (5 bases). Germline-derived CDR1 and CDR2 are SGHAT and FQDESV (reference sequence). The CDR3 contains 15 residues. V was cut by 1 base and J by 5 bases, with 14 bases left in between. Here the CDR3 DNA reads TGTGCCAGCAGCTTAGGATATGGGGCGCTTACTGAAGCTTTCTTT. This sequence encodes CASSLGYGALTEAFF.

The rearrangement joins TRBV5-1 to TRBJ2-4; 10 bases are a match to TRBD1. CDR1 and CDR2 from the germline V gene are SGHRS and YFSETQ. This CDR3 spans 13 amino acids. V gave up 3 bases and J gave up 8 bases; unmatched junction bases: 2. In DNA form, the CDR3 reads TGCGCCAGCAGCTCCGGGACAGGGGACATTCAGTACTTC. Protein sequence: CASSSGTGDIQYF.

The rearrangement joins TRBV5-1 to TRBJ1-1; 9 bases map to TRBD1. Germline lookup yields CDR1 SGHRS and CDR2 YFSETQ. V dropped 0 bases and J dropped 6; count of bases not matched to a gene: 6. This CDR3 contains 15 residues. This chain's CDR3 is CASSLGGQGGAEAFF. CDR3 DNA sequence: TGCGCCAGCAGCTTGGGGGGACAGGGAGGAGCTGAAGCTTTCTTT.

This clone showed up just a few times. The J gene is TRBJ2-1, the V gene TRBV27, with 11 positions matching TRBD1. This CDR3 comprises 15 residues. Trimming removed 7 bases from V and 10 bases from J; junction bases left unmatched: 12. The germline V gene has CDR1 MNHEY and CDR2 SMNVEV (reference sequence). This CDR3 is CASKVRGQGVGEQFF. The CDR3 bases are TGTGCCAGCAAGGTCCGGGGACAGGGGGTCGGAGAGCAGTTCTTC.

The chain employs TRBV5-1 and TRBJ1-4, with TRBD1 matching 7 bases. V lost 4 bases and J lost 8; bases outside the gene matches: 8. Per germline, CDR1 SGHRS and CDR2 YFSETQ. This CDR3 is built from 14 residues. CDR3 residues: CASSQTGPSEKLFF. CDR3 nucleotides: TGCGCCAGCAGCCAGACAGGGCCCAGCGAAAAACTGTTTTTT.

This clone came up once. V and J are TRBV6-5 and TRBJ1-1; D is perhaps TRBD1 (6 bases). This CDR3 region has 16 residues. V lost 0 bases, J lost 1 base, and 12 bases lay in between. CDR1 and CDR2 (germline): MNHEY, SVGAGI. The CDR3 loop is CASSYSLGAGNTEAFF. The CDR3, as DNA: TGTGCCAGCAGTTACTCGTTGGGGGCGGGGAACACTGAAGCTTTCTTT.

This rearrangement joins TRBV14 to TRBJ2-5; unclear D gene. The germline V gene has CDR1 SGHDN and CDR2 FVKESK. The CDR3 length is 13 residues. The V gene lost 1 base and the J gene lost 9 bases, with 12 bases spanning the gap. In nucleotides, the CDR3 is TGTGCCAGCAGCCAAGGATCCTCCTCAGCCCAGTACTTC. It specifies CASSQGSSSAQYF.

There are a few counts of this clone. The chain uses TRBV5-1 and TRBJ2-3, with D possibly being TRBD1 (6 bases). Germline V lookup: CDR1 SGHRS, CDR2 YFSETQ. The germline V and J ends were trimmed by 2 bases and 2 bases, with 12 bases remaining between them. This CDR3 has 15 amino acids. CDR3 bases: TGCGCCAGCAGCTTCGGAGGACAGAACACAGATACGCAGTATTTT. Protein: CASSFGGQNTDTQYF.

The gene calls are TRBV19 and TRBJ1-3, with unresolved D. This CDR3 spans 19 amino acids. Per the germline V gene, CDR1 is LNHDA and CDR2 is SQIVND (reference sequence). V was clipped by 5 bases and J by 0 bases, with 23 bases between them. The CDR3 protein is CASSPSPSPLLSSGNTIYF. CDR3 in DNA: TGTGCCAGTAGTCCATCCCCGTCCCCCCTTTTGAGCTCTGGAAACACCATATATTTT.

Here the CDR3 DNA reads TGTGCCATCAGTGAGTCGGTCAGGGGGCAAGGTCAGCCCCAGCATTTT. It specifies CAISESVRGQGQPQHF. The chain joins TRBV10-3 to TRBJ1-5; 8 nucleotides match TRBD1. CDR3 length: 16 amino acids. J gave up 6 bases and V 0 bases, and 7 bases lay outside the gene matches. Germline V lookup: CDR1 ENHRY, CDR2 SYGVKD.

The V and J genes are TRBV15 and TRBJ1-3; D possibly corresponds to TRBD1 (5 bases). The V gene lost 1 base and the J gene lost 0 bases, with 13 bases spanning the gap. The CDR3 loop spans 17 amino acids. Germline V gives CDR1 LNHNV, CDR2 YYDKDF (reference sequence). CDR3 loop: CATSRGQEGLSGNTIYF. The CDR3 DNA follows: TGTGCCACCAGCAGAGGACAAGAGGGACTCTCTGGAAACACCATATATTTT. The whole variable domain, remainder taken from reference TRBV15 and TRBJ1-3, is DAMVIQNPRYQVTQFGKPVTLSCSQTLNHNVMYWYQQKSSQAPKLLFHYYDKDFNNEADTPDNFQSRRPNTSFCFLDIRSPGLGDTAMYLCATSRGQEGLSGNTIYFGEGSWLTVV.

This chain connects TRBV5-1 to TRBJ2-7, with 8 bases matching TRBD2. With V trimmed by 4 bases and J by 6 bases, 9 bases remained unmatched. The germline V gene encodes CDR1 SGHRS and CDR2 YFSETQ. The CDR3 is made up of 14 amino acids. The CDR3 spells CASSLPGLVPEQYF. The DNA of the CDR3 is TGCGCCAGCAGCCTTCCGGGACTAGTACCCGAGCAGTACTTC.

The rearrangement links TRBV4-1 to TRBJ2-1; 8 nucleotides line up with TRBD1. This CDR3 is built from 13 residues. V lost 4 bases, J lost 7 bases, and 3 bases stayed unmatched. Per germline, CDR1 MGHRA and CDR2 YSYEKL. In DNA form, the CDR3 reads TGCGCCAGCAGCCCCAGGGGGCGAAATGAGCAGTTCTTC. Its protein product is CASSPRGRNEQFF.

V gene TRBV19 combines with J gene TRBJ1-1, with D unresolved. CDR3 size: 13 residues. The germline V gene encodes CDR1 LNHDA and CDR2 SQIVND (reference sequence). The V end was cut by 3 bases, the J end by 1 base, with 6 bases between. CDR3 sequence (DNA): TGTGCCAGTAGTATGGAGGGGAACACTGAAGCTTTCTTT. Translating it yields CASSMEGNTEAFF. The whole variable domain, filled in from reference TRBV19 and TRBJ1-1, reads DGGITQSPKYLFRKEGQNVTLSCEQNLNHDAMYWYRQDPGQGLRLIYYSQIVNDFQKGDIAEGYSVSREKKESFPLTVTSAQKNPTAFYLCASSMEGNTEAFFGQGTRLTVV.

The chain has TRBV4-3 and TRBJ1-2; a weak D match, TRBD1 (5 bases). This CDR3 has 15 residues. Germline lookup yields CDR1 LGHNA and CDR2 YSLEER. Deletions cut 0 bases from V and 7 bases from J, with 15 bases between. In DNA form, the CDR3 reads TGCGCCAGCAGCCAAGATCTTAGGAGGGACGTTGGCTACACCTTC. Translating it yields CASSQDLRRDVGYTF.

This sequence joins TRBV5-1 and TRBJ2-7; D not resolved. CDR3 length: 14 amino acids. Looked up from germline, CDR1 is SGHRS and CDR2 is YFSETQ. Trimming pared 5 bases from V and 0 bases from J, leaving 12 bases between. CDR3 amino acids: CASRKAQSSYEQYF. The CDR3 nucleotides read TGCGCCAGCAGGAAAGCGCAGAGCTCCTACGAGCAGTACTTC.

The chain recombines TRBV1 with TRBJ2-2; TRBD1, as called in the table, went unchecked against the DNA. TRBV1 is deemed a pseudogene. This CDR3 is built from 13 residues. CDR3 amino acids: CTDLLRQAGELFF. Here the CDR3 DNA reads TGCACAGACCTACTAAGACAGGCCGGGGAGCTGTTTTTT.

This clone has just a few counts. The CDR3 bases are TGTGCCAGCTCACCAACGGCGGCAGCCTTTGAGCAGTACTTC. This gives the protein CASSPTAAAFEQYF. The rearrangement joins TRBV18 to TRBJ2-7; D not certain. Trimming pared 2 bases from V and 7 bases from J, leaving 15 bases between. The germline gives CDR1 KGHSH, CDR2 LQKENI. CDR3 length: 14 residues.

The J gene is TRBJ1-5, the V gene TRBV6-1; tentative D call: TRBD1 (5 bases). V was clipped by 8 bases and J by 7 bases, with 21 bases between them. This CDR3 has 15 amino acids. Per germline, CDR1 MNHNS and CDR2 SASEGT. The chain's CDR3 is CASGGGRISSQPQHF. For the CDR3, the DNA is TGTGCCAGCGGGGGGGGACGCATCAGCTCCCAGCCCCAGCATTTT.

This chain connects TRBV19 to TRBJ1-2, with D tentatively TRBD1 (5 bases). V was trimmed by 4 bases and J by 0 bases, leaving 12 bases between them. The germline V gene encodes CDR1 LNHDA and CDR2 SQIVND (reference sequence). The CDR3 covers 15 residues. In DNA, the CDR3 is TGTGCCAGTAGTAGGTCGGGGGGAGCTAACTATGGCTACACCTTC. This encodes CASSRSGGANYGYTF.

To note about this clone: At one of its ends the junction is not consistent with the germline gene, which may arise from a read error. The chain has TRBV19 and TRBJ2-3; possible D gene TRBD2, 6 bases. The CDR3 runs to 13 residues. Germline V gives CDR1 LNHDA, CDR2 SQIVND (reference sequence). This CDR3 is CASSRRGGDTPYF. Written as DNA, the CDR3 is TGTGCCAGTAGTAGGCGGGGCGGCGATACGCCGTATTTT.

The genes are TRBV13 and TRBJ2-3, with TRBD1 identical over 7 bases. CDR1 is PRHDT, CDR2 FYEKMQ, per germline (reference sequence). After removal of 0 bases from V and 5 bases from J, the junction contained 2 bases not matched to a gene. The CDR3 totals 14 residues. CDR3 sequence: CASSLGTGLDTQYF. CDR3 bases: TGTGCCAGCAGCTTAGGGACAGGGTTAGATACGCAGTATTTT.